The 27 T cell receptor beta chains listed next were all sequenced from one sample in a study of regulatory T cells in long-lasting Graves disease. Specified time point: newly diagnosed GD, antithyroid drugs for less than 3 months. RNA from PBMCs was the source of the TCR library. Combining iRepertoire HTBI primers with Arm-PCR of CDR3 regions, the authors built TCR beta libraries. Each CDR3 protein gets one entry after TCRdb re-called the multiplex PCR reads with MiXCR. The data show roughly 610,000 distinct CDR3 sequences, roughly a sixth seen once. These data were also filed under a second study, of T cells in Graves' hyperthyroidism and ophthalmopathy.

The material sequenced was peripheral blood mononuclear cells (PBMCs), taken at new diagnosis, from a patient treated with antithyroid drugs. The source of these receptors is a man aged 18 to 30 with Graves disease.

This CDR3 is CASSFVSGSSYEQFF. The CDR3 DNA is TGTGCCAGCAGCTTTGTTAGCGGGAGTAGTTATGAGCAGTTCTTC. V is TRBV11-2 and J is TRBJ2-1; 9 positions match TRBD2. Germline loops: CDR1 SGHAT, CDR2 FQNNGV. Trimming removed 3 bases from V and 8 bases from J; junction bases left unmatched: 8. The CDR3 consists of 15 residues.

This clonotype was seen at least ten times. The rearrangement uses TRBV30 and TRBJ2-2; D unresolved. This CDR3 has 14 residues. The V and J ends lost 2 bases and 0 bases respectively, with 7 bases between them. Germline V gives CDR1 GTSNPN, CDR2 SVGIG (reference sequence). The CDR3 here is CAWSLGANTGELFF. Written as DNA, the CDR3 is TGTGCCTGGAGTCTGGGCGCGAACACCGGGGAGCTGTTTTTT. The full variable domain, completed using reference TRBV30 and TRBJ2-2, is SQTIHQWPATLVQPVGSPLSLECTVEGTSNPNLYWYRQAAGRGLQLLFYSVGIGQISSEVPQNLSASRPQDRQFILSSKKLLLSDSGFYLCAWSLGANTGELFFGEGSRLTVL.

This clonotype occurred many times. This chain connects TRBV12-3 or TRBV12-4 to TRBJ1-5, with a weak D call TRBD1 (5 bases). V lost 6 bases and J 4 bases, leaving 13 bases between the germline ends. The CDR3 has 14 amino acids. For the CDR3, the DNA is TGTGCCAGCAGATCGACCGGGGGGAATCAGCCCCAGCATTTT. It encodes CASRSTGGNQPQHF.

This clonotype was observed many times. The rearrangement joins TRBV30 to TRBJ2-7; D remains unclear. This CDR3 is 13 amino acids long. The germline CDR1 and CDR2 sequences are GTSNPN and SVGIG (reference sequence). Trimming took 2 bases from V and 5 from J, leaving 13 bases between them. Here the CDR3 reads CAWSRPPLDEQYF. CDR3 nucleotides: TGTGCCTGGAGTCGCCCGCCCTTGGACGAGCAGTACTTC.

V usage is TRBV2 and J usage is TRBJ2-1; 10 positions agree with TRBD1. Germline V gene sequence: CDR1 SNHLY, CDR2 FYNNEI. The trim removed 6 bases at V and 4 bases at J, leaving 6 bases unmatched. CDR3 length: 15 residues. The CDR3 DNA follows: TGTGCCAGCAGGGGGACAGGGGAACCGTACAATGAGCAGTTCTTC. Translation: CASRGTGEPYNEQFF. Based on the CDR3 plus reference TRBV2 and TRBJ2-1, the full variable domain is EPEVTQTPSHQVTQMGQEVILRCVPISNHLYFYWYRQILGQKVEFLVSFYNNEISEKSEIFDDQFSVERPDGSNFTLKIRSTKLEDSAMYFCASRGTGEPYNEQFFGPGTRLTVL.

The chain is built from TRBV20-1 and TRBJ2-3, with 14 bases that match TRBD2. The V and J ends lost 1 base and 1 base, in that order; junction bases with no gene match: 7. CDR1 and CDR2 (germline): DFQATT, SNEGSKA (reference sequence). This CDR3 has 18 residues. The DNA for the CDR3 is TGCAGTGCTAGAGGAGGCCAGGGACTAGCGGGGGGCACAGATACGCAGTATTTT. Amino acid sequence: CSARGGQGLAGGTDTQYF.

The table lists this clonotype with many counts. The gene calls are TRBV24-1 and TRBJ2-5; 11 bases are shared with TRBD2. Unmatched junction bases numbered 10, after V lost 1 base and J lost 7 bases. The CDR3 covers 17 residues. Per germline, CDR1 KGHDR and CDR2 SFDVKD. DNA for the CDR3: TGTGCCACCAGTGATTTCCGACTAGCGGGATCCCCGTGGACCCAGTACTTC. Its translation: CATSDFRLAGSPWTQYF.

Ten or more counts support this clonotype. J is TRBJ2-1 and V is TRBV5-1; unclear D gene. Trimming shortened V by 0 bases and J by 9 bases, and 7 bases separated the two germline ends. The CDR3 runs to 12 residues. CDR1 SGHRS and CDR2 YFSETQ come from the germline V gene. This chain's CDR3 is CASSLGFGEQFF. In DNA, the CDR3 is TGCGCCAGCAGCTTGGGATTCGGTGAGCAGTTCTTC.

This clonotype was counted a few times. With a much larger clone just one base away, this may be a read error. The rearrangement links TRBV6-1 to TRBJ2-7; 7 positions agree with TRBD1. CDR3 length equals 13 residues. Trimming at V came to 8 bases and at J to 8 bases, leaving 12 bases not matched to a gene. CDR1 is MNHNS and CDR2 is SASEGT in the germline V gene. The CDR3 loop reads CASRDSFLGKQYF. In DNA form, the CDR3 reads TGTGCCAGCCGGGACAGCTTTTTGGGTAAGCAGTACTTC.

This clonotype was counted many times. The V and J genes are TRBV30 and TRBJ1-1, with 8 bases lining up with TRBD1. Germline V gives CDR1 GTSNPN, CDR2 SVGIG (reference sequence). With 8 bases clipped from V and 0 bases from J, the junction kept 8 bases outside the gene matches. The CDR3 consists of 14 residues. The CDR3 DNA is TGTGCCGCGGAGACAGGGGCTGTGAACACTGAAGCTTTCTTT. Protein sequence: CAAETGAVNTEAFF.

The chain has TRBV12-3 or TRBV12-4 and TRBJ2-5; D might be TRBD1 (5 bases). Trimming took 8 bases from V and 5 from J, leaving 12 bases between them. This CDR3 has 12 amino acids. The DNA of the CDR3 is TGTGCCAGCTGGGCAGGGCGGGAGACCCAGTACTTC. Translated, it gives CASWAGRETQYF.

With regard to this clonotype: A much larger clonotype is one base distant, so this may be a read error. This chain connects TRBV7-8 to TRBJ2-5; D is unclear. The germline V and J ends were trimmed by 3 bases and 11 bases, with 16 bases remaining between them. The CDR3 extends over 13 amino acids. Germline assignment: CDR1 SGHVS and CDR2 FQNEAQ. CDR3 loop: CASSFGRTGEQYF. The CDR3 nucleotides are TGTGCCAGCAGCTTCGGACGGACGGGTGAGCAGTACTTC.

This clonotype was picked up many times. The chain is built from TRBV6-1 and TRBJ2-7; D remains unclear. Germline V gene lookup returns CDR1 MNHNS and CDR2 SASEGT. CDR3 length equals 15 residues. Deletions cut 6 bases from V and 3 bases from J, with 18 bases between. In DNA form, the CDR3 reads TGTGCCAGCAGCCGATCCGTAGGGAAAGGCTACGAGCAGTACTTC. Translation gives CASSRSVGKGYEQYF.

This clonotype was seen many times. The DNA of the CDR3 is TGTGCCAGCAGTTTAAGGGCAGACTTACCTCCCTACGAGCAGTACTTC. The encoded protein is CASSLRADLPPYEQYF. The genes are TRBV28 and TRBJ2-7, with no clear D. The CDR3 has 16 amino acids. Germline CDR1 and CDR2: MDHEN and SYDVKM. V was cut by 2 bases and J by 2 bases, with 16 bases left in between. Filled out from reference TRBV28 and TRBJ2-7, the complete variable domain reads DVKVTQSSRYLVKRTGEKVFLECVQDMDHENMFWYRQDPGLGLRLIYFSYDVKMKEKGDIPEGYSVSREKKERFSLILESASTNQTSMYLCASSLRADLPPYEQYFGPGTRLTVT.

Only a few counts were recorded for this clonotype. The chain has TRBV20-1 and TRBJ1-2; TRBD1 matches 8 bases. The CDR3 sequence is 13 residues long. The V segment lost 5 bases and the J segment 3 bases; nucleotides outside the gene matches: 5. From germline, CDR1 is DFQATT and CDR2 SNEGSKA (reference sequence). In DNA form, the CDR3 reads TGCAGTGCTTTGCAGGGGGCGGACTATGGCTACACCTTC. Translation: CSALQGADYGYTF.

This clonotype turned up a few times. The chain is built from TRBV19 and TRBJ2-1; D perhaps matches TRBD1 (5 bases). From germline, CDR1 is LNHDA and CDR2 SQIVND (reference sequence). Trimming removed 11 bases from V and 8 bases from J, with 10 bases in between. The CDR3 spans 10 residues. CDR3 in DNA: TGTGCCCGTGACAGTCATGAGCAGTTCTTC. Its translation is CARDSHEQFF.

There are a few counts of this clonotype. The chain uses TRBV12-3 or TRBV12-4 and TRBJ2-4, with no clear D. V was shortened by 1 base and J by 9 bases, with 7 bases between the two germline ends. This CDR3 spans 12 amino acids. Here the CDR3 DNA reads TGTGCCAGCAGTTTAGATCGACCCATTCAGTACTTC. Translating it yields CASSLDRPIQYF.

Only a few counts were recorded for this clonotype. The chain has TRBV5-1 and TRBJ2-1; the match to TRBD2 covers 7 bases. Germline V CDR1 and CDR2: SGHRS, YFSETQ. Trimming cost V 4 bases and J 8 bases; bases outside gene matches: 15. The CDR3 length is 16 residues. The CDR3: CASSPGAAGELDEQFF. The CDR3 nucleotides are TGCGCCAGCAGCCCCGGGGCGGCGGGAGAGTTGGATGAGCAGTTCTTC.

This clonotype was seen ten or more times. The J gene is TRBJ1-5, the V gene TRBV5-5, with D possibly TRBD1 on 5 matching bases. This CDR3 is 12 amino acids long. V lost 2 bases and J lost 6, with 6 bases in between. Germline CDR1 SGHKS, CDR2 YYEKEE (reference sequence). Written as DNA, the CDR3 is TGTGCCAGCAGCTTTCAGGGTCAGCCCCAGCATTTT. This encodes CASSFQGQPQHF.

The chain links TRBV7-9 to TRBJ2-7; no firm D call. V lost 2 bases and J lost 7, with 9 bases in between. Germline loops: CDR1 SEHNR, CDR2 FQNEAQ (reference sequence). This CDR3 has 12 amino acids. For the CDR3, the DNA is TGTGCCAGCAGCTTAATTAACGAAGAGCAGTACTTC. It yields the protein CASSLINEEQYF.

This clonotype was counted ten times or more. The chain uses TRBV7-8 and TRBJ2-5; 10 nucleotides line up with TRBD2. Germline loops: CDR1 SGHVS, CDR2 FQNEAQ. V dropped 1 base and J dropped 5; count of bases not matched to a gene: 13. This CDR3 region has 18 residues. CDR3 protein: CASSLVGRLAGVDETQYF. The CDR3 DNA follows: TGTGCCAGCAGCTTAGTGGGTCGGCTAGCGGGAGTGGACGAGACCCAGTACTTC.

V usage is TRBV28 and J usage is TRBJ1-2; 7 bases line up with TRBD1. Unmatched junction bases numbered 1, after V lost 8 bases and J lost 4 bases. The germline V gene has CDR1 MDHEN and CDR2 SYDVKM. This CDR3 is 11 amino acids long. The CDR3 DNA is TGTGCCAGCGGGACAGCCTATGGCTACACCTTC. It translates to CASGTAYGYTF.

The sample holds many counts of this clonotype. The chain recombines TRBV28 with TRBJ1-2, with 8 bases aligning to TRBD1. CDR3 length: 16 amino acids. In germline, CDR1 is MDHEN, CDR2 SYDVKM. Trimming cost V 5 bases and J 2 bases; bases outside gene matches: 10. The DNA for the CDR3 is TGTGCCAGCAGTCTGGACAGGGACCTTTTAAACTATGGCTACACCTTC. It is translated as CASSLDRDLLNYGYTF.

This clonotype has only a few counts. The V and J genes are TRBV19 and TRBJ2-2, with a tentative D call TRBD2 (5 bases). The V end was cut by 6 bases, the J end by 2 bases, with 16 bases between. The CDR3 runs to 16 residues. CDR1 is LNHDA and CDR2 is SQIVND in the germline V gene (reference sequence). The CDR3 loop is CASSPRRNANTGELFF. The CDR3 region has the DNA TGTGCCAGTAGCCCCCGGAGGAATGCCAACACCGGGGAGCTGTTTTTT.

Notes on this clonotype: A clone one base away is much larger, so this may be a read error. The chain employs TRBV2 and TRBJ1-1; D is uncertain. The germline CDR1 and CDR2 sequences are SNHLY and FYNNEI. The V gene lost 5 bases and the J gene lost 2 bases, with 15 bases spanning the gap. CDR3 length: 15 residues. The CDR3 sequence is CASSLMGHSNTEAFF. The CDR3 bases are TGTGCCAGCAGTTTAATGGGTCATAGCAACACTGAAGCTTTCTTT.

At least ten counts were recorded for this clonotype. This chain uses TRBV13 with TRBJ1-2; 10 positions agree with TRBD1. Germline-derived CDR1 and CDR2 are PRHDT and FYEKMQ (reference sequence). The trim removed 5 bases at V and 6 bases at J, leaving 3 bases unmatched. The length of the CDR3 is 13 residues. The CDR3 spells CASSPGQGHGYTF. The CDR3 DNA reads as TGTGCCAGCAGCCCGGGACAGGGGCATGGCTACACCTTC.

This clonotype was observed at least ten times. This rearrangement joins TRBV3-1 to TRBJ1-2; the D gene is possibly TRBD1 (6 bases). The CDR3 covers 14 residues. V was clipped by 1 base and J by 4 bases, with 10 bases between them. Germline CDR1 and CDR2: LGHDT and YNNKEL (reference sequence). CDR3 sequence: CASSQGQAGYGYTF. CDR3 nucleotide sequence: TGTGCCAGCAGCCAAGGACAGGCAGGCTATGGCTACACCTTC. The variable domain in full, completed from reference TRBV3-1 and TRBJ1-2, reads DTAVSQTPKYLVTQMGNDKSIKCEQNLGHDTMYWYKQDSKKFLKIMFSYNNKELIINETVPNRFSPKSPDKAHLNLHINSLELGDSAVYFCASSQGQAGYGYTFGSGTRLTVV.